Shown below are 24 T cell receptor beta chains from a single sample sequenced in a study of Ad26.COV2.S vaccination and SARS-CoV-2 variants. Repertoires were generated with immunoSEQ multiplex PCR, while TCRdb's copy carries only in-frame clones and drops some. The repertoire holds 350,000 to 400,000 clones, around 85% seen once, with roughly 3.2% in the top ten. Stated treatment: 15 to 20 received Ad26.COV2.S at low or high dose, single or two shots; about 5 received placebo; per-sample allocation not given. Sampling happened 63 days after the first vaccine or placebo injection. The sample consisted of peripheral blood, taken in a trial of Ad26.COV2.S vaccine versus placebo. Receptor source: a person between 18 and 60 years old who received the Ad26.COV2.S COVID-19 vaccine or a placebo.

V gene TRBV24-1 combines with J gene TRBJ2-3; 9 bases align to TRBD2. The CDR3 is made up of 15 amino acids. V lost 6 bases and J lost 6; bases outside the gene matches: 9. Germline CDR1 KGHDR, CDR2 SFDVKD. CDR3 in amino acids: CATSSTSGYTDTQYF. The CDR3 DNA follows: TGTGCCACCAGTAGCACTAGCGGGTACACGGATACGCAGTATTTT.

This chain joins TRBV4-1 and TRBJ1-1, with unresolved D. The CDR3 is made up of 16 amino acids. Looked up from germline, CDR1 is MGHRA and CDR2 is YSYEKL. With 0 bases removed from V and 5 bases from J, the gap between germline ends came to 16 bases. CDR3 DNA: TGCGCCAGCAGCCAAGACCACACGGAATTAGGGACTGAAGCTTTCTTT. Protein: CASSQDHTELGTEAFF.

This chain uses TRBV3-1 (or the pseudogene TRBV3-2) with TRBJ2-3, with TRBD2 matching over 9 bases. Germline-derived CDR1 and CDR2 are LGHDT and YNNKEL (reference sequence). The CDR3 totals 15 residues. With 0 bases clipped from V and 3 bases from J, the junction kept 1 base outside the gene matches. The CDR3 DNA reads TGTGCCAGCAGCCAAGACCTAGCGGGGACAGATACGCAGTATTTT. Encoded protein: CASSQDLAGTDTQYF.

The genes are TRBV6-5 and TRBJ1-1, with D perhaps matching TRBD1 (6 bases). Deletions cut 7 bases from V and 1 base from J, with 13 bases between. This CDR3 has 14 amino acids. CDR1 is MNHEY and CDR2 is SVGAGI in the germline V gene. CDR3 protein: CASKAWGANTEAFF. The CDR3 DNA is TGTGCCAGCAAGGCGTGGGGGGCGAACACTGAAGCTTTCTTT.

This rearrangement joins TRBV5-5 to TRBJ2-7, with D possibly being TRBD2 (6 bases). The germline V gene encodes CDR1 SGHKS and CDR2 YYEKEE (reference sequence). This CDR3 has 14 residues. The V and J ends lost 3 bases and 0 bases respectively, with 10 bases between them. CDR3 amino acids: CASSWRVGSYEQYF. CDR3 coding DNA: TGTGCCAGCAGCTGGAGGGTAGGCTCCTACGAGCAGTACTTC.

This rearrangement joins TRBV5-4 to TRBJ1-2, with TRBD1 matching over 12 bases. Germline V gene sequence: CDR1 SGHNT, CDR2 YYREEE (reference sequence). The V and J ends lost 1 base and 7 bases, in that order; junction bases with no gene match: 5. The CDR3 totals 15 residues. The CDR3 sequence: CASSLSGTGGSGYTF. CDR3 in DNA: TGTGCCAGCAGCTTGTCGGGGACAGGGGGCAGTGGCTACACCTTC.

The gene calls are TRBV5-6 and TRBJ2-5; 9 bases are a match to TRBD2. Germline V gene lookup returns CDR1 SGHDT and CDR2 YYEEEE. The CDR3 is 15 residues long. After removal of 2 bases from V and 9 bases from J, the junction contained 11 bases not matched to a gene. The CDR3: CASSLTGTSRLSQYF. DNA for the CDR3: TGTGCCAGCAGCTTAACCGGGACTAGCAGATTGTCCCAGTACTTC.

The CDR3 DNA reads as TGTGCCAGCAGCTCGGGACTAGCGGAAGAGACCCAGTACTTC. The encoded protein is CASSSGLAEETQYF. The V gene is TRBV7-2, the J gene TRBJ2-5; 11 bases map to TRBD2. This CDR3 is 14 amino acids long. V dropped 4 bases and J dropped 3; count of bases not matched to a gene: 1. Germline V CDR1 and CDR2: SGHTA, FQGNSA.

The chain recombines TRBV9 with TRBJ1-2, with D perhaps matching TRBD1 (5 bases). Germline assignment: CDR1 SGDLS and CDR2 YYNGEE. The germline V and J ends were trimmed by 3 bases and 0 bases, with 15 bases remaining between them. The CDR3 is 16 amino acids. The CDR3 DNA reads TGTGCCAGCAGCGACGGGACCGACTCCACTAACTATGGCTACACCTTC. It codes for CASSDGTDSTNYGYTF.

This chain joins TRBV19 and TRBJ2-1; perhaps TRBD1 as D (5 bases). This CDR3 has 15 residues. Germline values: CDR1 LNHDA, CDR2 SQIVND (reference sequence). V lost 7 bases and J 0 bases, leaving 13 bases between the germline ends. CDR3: CASTRRASSYNEQFF. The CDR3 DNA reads TGTGCCAGTACCCGCAGGGCCAGCTCCTACAATGAGCAGTTCTTC.

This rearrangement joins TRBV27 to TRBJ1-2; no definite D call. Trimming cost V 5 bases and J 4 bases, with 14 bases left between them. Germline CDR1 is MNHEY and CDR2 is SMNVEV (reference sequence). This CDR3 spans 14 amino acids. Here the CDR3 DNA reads TGTGCCAGCAGTGGTTTTCCGGGAAGCTATGGCTACACCTTC. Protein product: CASSGFPGSYGYTF.

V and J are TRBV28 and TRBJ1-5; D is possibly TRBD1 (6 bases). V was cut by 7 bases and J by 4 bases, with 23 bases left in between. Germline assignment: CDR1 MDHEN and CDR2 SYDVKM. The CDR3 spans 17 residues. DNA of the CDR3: TGTGCCAGCATTCCCCAGGGGTCAGGGAGCAGAAATCAGCCCCAGCATTTT. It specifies CASIPQGSGSRNQPQHF.

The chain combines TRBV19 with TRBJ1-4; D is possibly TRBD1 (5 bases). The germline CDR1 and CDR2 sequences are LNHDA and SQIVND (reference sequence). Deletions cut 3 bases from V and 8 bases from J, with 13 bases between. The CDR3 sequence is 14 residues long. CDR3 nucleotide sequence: TGTGCCAGTAGTATCGGGGGGGTTGACGAAAAACTGTTTTTT. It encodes CASSIGGVDEKLFF. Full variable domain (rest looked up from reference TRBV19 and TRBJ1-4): DGGITQSPKYLFRKEGQNVTLSCEQNLNHDAMYWYRQDPGQGLRLIYYSQIVNDFQKGDIAEGYSVSREKKESFPLTVTSAQKNPTAFYLCASSIGGVDEKLFFGSGTQLSVL.

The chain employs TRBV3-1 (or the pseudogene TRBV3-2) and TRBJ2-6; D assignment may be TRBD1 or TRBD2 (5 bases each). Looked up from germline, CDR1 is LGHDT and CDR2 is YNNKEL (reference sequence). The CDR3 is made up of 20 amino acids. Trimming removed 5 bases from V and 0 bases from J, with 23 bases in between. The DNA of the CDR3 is TGTGCCAGCAGCAACACGTCCCCCGGGACGGTGAGCTCTGGGGCCAACGTCCTGACTTTC. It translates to CASSNTSPGTVSSGANVLTF.

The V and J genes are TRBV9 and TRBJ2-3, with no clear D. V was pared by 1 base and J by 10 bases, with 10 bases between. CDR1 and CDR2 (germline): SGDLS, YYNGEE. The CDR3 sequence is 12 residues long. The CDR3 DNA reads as TGTGCCAGCAGCGTAAATATCTACCCGCAGTATTTT. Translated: CASSVNIYPQYF. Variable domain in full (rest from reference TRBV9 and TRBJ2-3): DSGVTQTPKHLITATGQRVTLRCSPRSGDLSVYWYQQSLDQGLQFLIQYYNGEERAKGNILERFSAQQFPDLHSELNLSSLELGDSALYFCASSVNIYPQYFGPGTRLTVL.

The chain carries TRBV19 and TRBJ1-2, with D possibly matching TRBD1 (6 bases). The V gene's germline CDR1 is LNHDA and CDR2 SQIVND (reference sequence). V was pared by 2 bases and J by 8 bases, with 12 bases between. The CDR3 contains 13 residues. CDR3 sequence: CASSINGQGGYTF. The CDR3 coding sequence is TGTGCCAGTAGTATAAACGGCCAGGGGGGCTACACCTTC.

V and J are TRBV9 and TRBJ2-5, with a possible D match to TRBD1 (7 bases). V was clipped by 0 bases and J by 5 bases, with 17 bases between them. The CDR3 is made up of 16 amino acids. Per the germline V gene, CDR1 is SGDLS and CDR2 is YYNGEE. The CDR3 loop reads CASSVAGGGSLETQYF. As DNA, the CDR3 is TGTGCCAGCAGCGTAGCCGGAGGGGGCTCTCTCGAGACCCAGTACTTC.

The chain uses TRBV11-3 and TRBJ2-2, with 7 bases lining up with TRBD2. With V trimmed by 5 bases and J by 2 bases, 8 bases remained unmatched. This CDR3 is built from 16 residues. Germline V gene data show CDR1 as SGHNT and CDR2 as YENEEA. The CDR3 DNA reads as TGTGCCAGCAGCGCCTCCGGGGGGAGCAACACCGGGGAGCTGTTTTTT. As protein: CASSASGGSNTGELFF.

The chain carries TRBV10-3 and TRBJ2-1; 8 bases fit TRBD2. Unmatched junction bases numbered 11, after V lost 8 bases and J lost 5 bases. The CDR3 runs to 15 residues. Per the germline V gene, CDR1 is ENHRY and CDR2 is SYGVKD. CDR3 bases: TGTGCCATCCAACCACCGGGGGGGTCCCACAATGAGCAGTTCTTC. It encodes CAIQPPGGSHNEQFF.

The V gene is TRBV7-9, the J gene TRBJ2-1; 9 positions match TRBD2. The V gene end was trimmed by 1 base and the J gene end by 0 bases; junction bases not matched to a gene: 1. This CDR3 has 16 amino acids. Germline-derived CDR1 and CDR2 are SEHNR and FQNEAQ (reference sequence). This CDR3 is CASSLGGGASYNEQFF. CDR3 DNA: TGTGCCAGCAGCTTAGGCGGGGGGGCCTCCTACAATGAGCAGTTCTTC.

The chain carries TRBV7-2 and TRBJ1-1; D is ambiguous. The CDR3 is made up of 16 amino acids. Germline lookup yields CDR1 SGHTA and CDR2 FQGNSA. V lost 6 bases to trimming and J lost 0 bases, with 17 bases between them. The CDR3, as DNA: TGTGCCAGCAGATTTACGACTCGTACAGTGAACACTGAAGCTTTCTTT. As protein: CASRFTTRTVNTEAFF.

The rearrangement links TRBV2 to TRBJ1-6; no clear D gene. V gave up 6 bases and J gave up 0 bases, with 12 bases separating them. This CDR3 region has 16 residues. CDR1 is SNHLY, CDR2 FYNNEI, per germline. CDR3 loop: CASRRTLSSYNSPLHF. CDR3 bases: TGTGCCAGCAGGAGGACTCTTAGCTCCTATAATTCACCCCTCCACTTT.

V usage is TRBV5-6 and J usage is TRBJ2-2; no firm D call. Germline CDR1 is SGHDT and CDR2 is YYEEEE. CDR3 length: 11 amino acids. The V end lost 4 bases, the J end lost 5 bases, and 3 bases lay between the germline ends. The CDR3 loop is CASSVTGELFF. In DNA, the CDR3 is TGTGCCAGCAGCGTAACCGGGGAGCTGTTTTTT.

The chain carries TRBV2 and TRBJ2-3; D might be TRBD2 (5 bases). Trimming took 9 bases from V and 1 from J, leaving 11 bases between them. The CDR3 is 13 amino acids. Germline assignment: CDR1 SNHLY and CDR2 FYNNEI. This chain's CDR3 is CASLLAGTDTQYF. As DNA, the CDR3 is TGTGCCAGTCTTCTAGCAGGCACAGATACGCAGTATTTT.